Listed below are T cell receptor beta chains from one sample, sequenced in a study of blood T cell repertoires in COVID-19. Data came from immunoSEQ multiplex PCR; TCRdb stores just in-frame clones and leaves some out. The sample has 250,000 to 300,000 clones; around 85% are singletons. The sequenced sample consisted of PBMCs or T cells enriched from blood (not recorded which). Receptors originate from a woman in her fifties or sixties who had recovered from COVID-19. Each CDR3 is given with its conserved first and last residue.

V gene: TRBV5-1; J gene: TRBJ2-5; CDR3 protein: CASSLVLAGRQETQYF
V gene: TRBV24-1; J gene: TRBJ2-1; CDR3 protein: CATSDWVRANEQFF
V gene: TRBV10-3; J gene: TRBJ2-1; CDR3 protein: CAISPSRGRFYNEQFF
V gene: TRBV29-1; J gene: TRBJ2-1; CDR3 protein: CSVEDRRGRAYNEQFF
V gene: TRBV2; J gene: TRBJ2-5; CDR3 protein: CASSGSGTQYF
V gene: TRBV21-1; J gene: TRBJ1-1; CDR3 protein: CASSKSEGPTEAFF
V gene: TRBV21-1; J gene: TRBJ1-2; CDR3 protein: CASSIGTGGSLNYGYTF
V gene: TRBV4-1; J gene: TRBJ2-1; CDR3 protein: CASSHDLSSGRADEQFF
V gene: TRBV5-5; J gene: TRBJ1-5; CDR3 protein: CASSLARDTNQPQHF
V gene: TRBV27; J gene: TRBJ2-7; CDR3 protein: CASSRYGTKSSYEQYF
V gene: TRBV20-1; J gene: TRBJ2-1; CDR3 protein: CSARPVGEQFF
V gene: TRBV7-8; J gene: TRBJ1-6; CDR3 protein: CASSLDREKGSPLHF
V gene: TRBV27; J gene: TRBJ2-7; CDR3 protein: CASRRPGDSYEQYF
V gene: TRBV6-5; J gene: TRBJ2-3; CDR3 protein: CASIAGNTDTQYF
V gene: TRBV6-5; J gene: TRBJ1-4; CDR3 protein: CASRGGGTGEKLFF
V gene: TRBV2; J gene: TRBJ1-2; CDR3 protein: CASNTGTGDGYTF
V gene: TRBV5-1; J gene: TRBJ2-1; CDR3 protein: CASSQRTSGRGGYNEQFF
V gene: TRBV3-1/TRBV3-2; J gene: TRBJ2-2; CDR3 protein: CASSPSASSGELFF
V gene: TRBV5-1; J gene: TRBJ1-6; CDR3 protein: CASSGDSKSSPLHF
V gene: TRBV5-5; J gene: TRBJ2-7; CDR3 protein: CASSPARAGVNEQYF
V gene: TRBV9; J gene: TRBJ2-3; CDR3 protein: CASSVAGGRGDTQYF
V gene: TRBV19; J gene: TRBJ1-4; CDR3 protein: CASSIVGGSNEKLFF
V gene: TRBV13; J gene: TRBJ1-1; CDR3 protein: CASSSRTGWTEAFF
V gene: TRBV5-1; J gene: TRBJ1-2; CDR3 protein: CASRDRADGYTF
V gene: TRBV19; J gene: TRBJ2-2; CDR3 protein: CASSIDGLSTHSNTGELFF
V gene: TRBV7-7; J gene: TRBJ2-7; CDR3 protein: CASSSGLAGVSEQYF
V gene: TRBV6-5; J gene: TRBJ1-1; CDR3 protein: CASSYQIRGRDTEAFF
V gene: TRBV10-3; J gene: TRBJ2-6; CDR3 protein: CAISESRGSSGANVLTF
V gene: TRBV28; J gene: TRBJ1-1; CDR3 protein: CASSLWTGENTEAFF
V gene: TRBV7-9; J gene: TRBJ2-1; CDR3 protein: CASSLGQGGPFYYNEQFF
V gene: TRBV3-1/TRBV3-2; J gene: TRBJ2-1; CDR3 protein: CASSSLLSEQFF
V gene: TRBV24-1; J gene: TRBJ2-1; CDR3 protein: CATSGGARLSGYNEQFF
V gene: TRBV12-5; J gene: TRBJ2-2; CDR3 protein: CASGLSYIGVAGELFF
V gene: TRBV12-5; J gene: TRBJ1-5; CDR3 protein: CASGLGQGSQPQHF
V gene: TRBV7-3; J gene: TRBJ1-2; CDR3 protein: CASSSPGQSLYGYTF
V gene: TRBV7-2; J gene: .; CDR3 protein: CASRPGAAGPSYNEQFF
V gene: TRBV19; J gene: TRBJ1-2; CDR3 protein: CASSKTGDYGYTF
V gene: TRBV7-9; J gene: TRBJ2-2; CDR3 protein: CASSFDTLTGELFF
V gene: TRBV7-9; J gene: TRBJ2-5; CDR3 protein: CASSLGGGGETQYF
V gene: TRBV28; J gene: TRBJ1-4; CDR3 protein: CASRGNQGQNEKLFF
V gene: TRBV5-4; J gene: TRBJ1-1; CDR3 protein: CASSLGQSNMNTEAFF
V gene: TRBV7-9; J gene: TRBJ1-5; CDR3 protein: CASSRGVNQPQHF